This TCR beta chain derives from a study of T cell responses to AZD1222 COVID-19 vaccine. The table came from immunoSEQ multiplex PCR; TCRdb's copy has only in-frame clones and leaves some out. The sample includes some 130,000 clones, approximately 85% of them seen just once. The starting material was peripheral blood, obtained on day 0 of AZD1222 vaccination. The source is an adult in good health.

CDR3 protein: CASSLTPTNSPLHF. CDR3 in DNA: TGTGCCAGCAGCTTAACGCCGACAAATTCACCCCTCCACTTT. This sequence joins TRBV7-3 and TRBJ1-6; D uncertain. From germline, CDR1 is SGHTA and CDR2 FQGTGA. The V end was cut by 0 bases, the J end by 7 bases, with 7 bases between. CDR3 length: 14 amino acids.